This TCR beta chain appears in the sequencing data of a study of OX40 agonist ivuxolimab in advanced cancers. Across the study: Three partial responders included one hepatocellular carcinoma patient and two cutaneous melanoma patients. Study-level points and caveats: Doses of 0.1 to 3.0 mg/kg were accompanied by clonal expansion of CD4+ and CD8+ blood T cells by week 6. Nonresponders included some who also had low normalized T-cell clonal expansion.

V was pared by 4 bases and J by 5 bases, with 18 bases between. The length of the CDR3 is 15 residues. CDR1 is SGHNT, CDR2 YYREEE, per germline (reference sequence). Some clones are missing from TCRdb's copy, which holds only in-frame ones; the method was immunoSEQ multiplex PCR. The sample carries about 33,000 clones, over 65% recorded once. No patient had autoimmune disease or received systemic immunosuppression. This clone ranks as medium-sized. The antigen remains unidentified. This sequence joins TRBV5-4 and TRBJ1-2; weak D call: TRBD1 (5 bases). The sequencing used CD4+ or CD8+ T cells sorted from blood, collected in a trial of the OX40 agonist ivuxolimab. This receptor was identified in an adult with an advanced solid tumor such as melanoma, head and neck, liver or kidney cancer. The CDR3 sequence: CASSLTGGVEYGYTF. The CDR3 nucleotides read TGTGCCAGCAGCCTCACCGGGGGAGTTGAGTATGGCTACACCTTC.